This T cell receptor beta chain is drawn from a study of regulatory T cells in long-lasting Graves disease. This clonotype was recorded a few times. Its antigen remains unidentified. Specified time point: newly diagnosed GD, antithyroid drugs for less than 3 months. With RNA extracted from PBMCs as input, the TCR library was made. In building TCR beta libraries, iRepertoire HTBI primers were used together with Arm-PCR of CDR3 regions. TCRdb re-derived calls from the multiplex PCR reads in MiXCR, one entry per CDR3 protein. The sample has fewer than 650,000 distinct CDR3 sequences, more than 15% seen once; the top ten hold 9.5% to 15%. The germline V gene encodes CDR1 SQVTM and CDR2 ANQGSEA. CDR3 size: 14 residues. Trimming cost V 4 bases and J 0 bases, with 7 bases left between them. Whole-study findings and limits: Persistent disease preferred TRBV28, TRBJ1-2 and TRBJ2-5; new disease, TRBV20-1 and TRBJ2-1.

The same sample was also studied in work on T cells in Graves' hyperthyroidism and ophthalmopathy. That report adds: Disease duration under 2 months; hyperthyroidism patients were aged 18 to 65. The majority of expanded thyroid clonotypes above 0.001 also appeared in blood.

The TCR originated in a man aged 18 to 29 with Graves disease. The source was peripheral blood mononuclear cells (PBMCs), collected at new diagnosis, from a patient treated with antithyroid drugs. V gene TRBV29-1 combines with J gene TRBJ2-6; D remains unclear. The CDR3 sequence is CSVASYSGANVLTF. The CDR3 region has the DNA TGCAGCGTTGCGTCCTACTCTGGGGCCAACGTCCTGACTTTC.